Listed here is a single TCR beta chain. What it binds is not known. Relapse after autologous stem cell transplantation occurred in every patient, and brentuximab vedotin exposure varied. Clones were sequenced by immunoSEQ multiplex PCR, and TCRdb holds only the in-frame ones, with some missing. Among more than 140,000 clones listed, 78% were seen once. The sample is drawn from a study of PD-1 blockade in classical Hodgkin lymphoma. Whole-study findings and limits: Possibly reflecting disease activity or prior therapy, repertoire differences have causes that remain undefined.

V was cut by 6 bases and J by 11 bases, with 20 bases left in between. The germline gives CDR1 SGHVS, CDR2 FQNEAQ. This CDR3 has 15 amino acids. This TCR was sampled from a human donor with classical Hodgkin lymphoma. The sample was peripheral blood mononuclear cells (PBMCs), taken before the second cycle of nivolumab. J is TRBJ1-6 and V is TRBV7-8, with a weak D call TRBD1 (6 bases). CDR3 bases: TGTGCCAGCAGTCCCCTGGACGGGACATTGACACCCCTCCACTTT. Translated, it gives CASSPLDGTLTPLHF.